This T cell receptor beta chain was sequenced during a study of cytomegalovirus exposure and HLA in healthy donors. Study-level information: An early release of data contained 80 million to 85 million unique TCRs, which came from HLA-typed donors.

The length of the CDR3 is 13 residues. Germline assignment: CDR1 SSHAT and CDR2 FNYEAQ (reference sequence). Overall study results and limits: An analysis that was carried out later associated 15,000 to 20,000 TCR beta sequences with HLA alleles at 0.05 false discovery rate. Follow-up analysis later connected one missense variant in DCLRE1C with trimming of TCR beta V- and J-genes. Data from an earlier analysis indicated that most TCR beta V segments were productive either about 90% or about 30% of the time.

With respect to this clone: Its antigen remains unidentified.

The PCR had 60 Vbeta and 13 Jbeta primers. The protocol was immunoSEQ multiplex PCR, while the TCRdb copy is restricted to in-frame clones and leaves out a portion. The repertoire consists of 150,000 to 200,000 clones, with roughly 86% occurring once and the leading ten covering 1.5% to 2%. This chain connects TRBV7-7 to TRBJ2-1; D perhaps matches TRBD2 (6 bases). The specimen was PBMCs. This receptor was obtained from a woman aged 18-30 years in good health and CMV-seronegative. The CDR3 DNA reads TGTGCTAGCGGCCCCGACCGGAGGAATGAGCAGTTCTTC. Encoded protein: CASGPDRRNEQFF.